Below, 17 T cell receptor beta chains from the same sample are listed, as sequenced in a study of blood T cells in healthy people across ages. A J-beta primer mix and a sample-barcoded 5' primer were used in a second PCR of about 6 to 12 cycles. MiXCR, run by TCRdb on the 5' RACE reads, gives a single entry per CDR3 protein. The table lists 2 million or so distinct CDR3 sequences, roughly 49% of them singletons. The sequencing input was blood. All receptors derive from a woman aged 40 to 49 in good health.

The chain has TRBV20-1 and TRBJ1-1; no reliable D call. This CDR3 has 13 residues. V lost 0 bases and J lost 11, with 16 bases in between. Germline CDR1 is DFQATT and CDR2 is SNEGSKA (reference sequence). The CDR3 region has the DNA TGCAGTGCTAGAGATAGAAGGACCCTGGGCGCTTTCTTT. It is translated as CSARDRRTLGAFF.

This clonotype has a count of ten or more. This sequence joins TRBV7-2 and TRBJ2-7; TRBD1 might be the D (5 bases). The CDR3 loop spans 13 amino acids. Germline CDR1 reads SGHTA; CDR2 reads FQGNSA. Trimming removed 6 bases from V and 0 bases from J, with 9 bases in between. CDR3 nucleotides: TGTGCCAGCAGTCCACAGGTCTCCTACGAGCAGTACTTC. Translation gives CASSPQVSYEQYF.

This clonotype appeared a few times. The V call is TRBV12-3 or TRBV12-4, the J call TRBJ2-5; D gene unclear. V dropped 3 bases and J dropped 3 bases, with 14 bases sitting between them. The CDR3 length is 15 residues. CDR3 sequence (DNA): TGTGCCAGCAGTTTGGCGCAGGACGAAAAAGAGACCCAGTACTTC. Its translation: CASSLAQDEKETQYF.

This clonotype was observed a single time. V is TRBV29-1 and J is TRBJ2-3; D is possibly TRBD2 (5 bases). The V gene lost 7 bases and the J gene lost 5 bases, with 7 bases spanning the gap. The CDR3 covers 10 residues. The germline V gene encodes CDR1 SQVTM and CDR2 ANQGSEA. In nucleotides, the CDR3 is TGCAGCGGAGGGATAGATACGCAGTATTTT. Its protein product is CSGGIDTQYF.

This rearrangement joins TRBV7-2 to TRBJ2-3; 10 bases align to TRBD2. The length of the CDR3 is 17 residues. Per the germline V gene, CDR1 is SGHTA and CDR2 is FQGNSA. The V gene end was trimmed by 2 bases and the J gene end by 8 bases; junction bases not matched to a gene: 13. The CDR3 protein is CASSLKGAGGPGGTQYF. The CDR3 DNA reads as TGTGCCAGCAGCTTAAAGGGAGCGGGGGGGCCTGGAGGTACGCAGTATTTT. Drawing the rest from reference TRBV7-2 and TRBJ2-3, the complete variable domain is GAGVSQSPSNKVTEKGKDVELRCDPISGHTALYWYRQSLGQGLEFLIYFQGNSAPDKSGLPSDRFSAERTGGSVSTLTIQRTQQEDSAVYLCASSLKGAGGPGGTQYFGPGTRLTVL.

The chain couples TRBV11-2 to TRBJ2-5; unclear D gene. The ends were cut back, 2 bases at V and 1 base at J, with 11 bases in the middle. The CDR3 is 15 amino acids. Germline V gene lookup returns CDR1 SGHAT and CDR2 FQNNGV. CDR3 loop: CASSLFYGPQETQYF. The CDR3 nucleotides read TGTGCCAGCAGCTTATTTTACGGGCCCCAAGAGACCCAGTACTTC.

V and J are TRBV25-1 and TRBJ2-1, with TRBD1 as a possible D gene (5 bases). Germline CDR1 reads MGHDK; CDR2 reads SYGVNS. The CDR3 totals 14 residues. Trimming removed 2 bases from V and 4 bases from J, with 9 bases in between. CDR3 in amino acids: CASSEIGAYNEQFF. CDR3 sequence (DNA): TGTGCCAGCAGTGAAATAGGGGCGTACAATGAGCAGTTCTTC. Full variable domain (outside the CDR3, taken from reference TRBV25-1 and TRBJ2-1): EADIYQTPRYLVIGTGKKITLECSQTMGHDKMYWYQQDPGMELHLIHYSYGVNSTEKGDLSSESTVSRIRTEHFPLTLESARPSHTSQYLCASSEIGAYNEQFFGPGTRLTVL.

The chain has TRBV24-1 and TRBJ1-1, with no clear D. The CDR3 runs 18 residues. V dropped 0 bases and J dropped 0 bases, with 16 bases sitting between them. Germline V gene data show CDR1 as KGHDR and CDR2 as SFDVKD. The CDR3 bases are TGTGCCACCAGTGATTTGTCCCAGAGATCCCACATGAACACTGAAGCTTTCTTT. Protein sequence: CATSDLSQRSHMNTEAFF.

The chain employs TRBV6-2 or TRBV6-3 and TRBJ1-5; a possible D gene is TRBD1 (6 bases). V was shortened by 2 bases and J by 6 bases, with 14 bases between the two germline ends. The V gene's germline CDR1 is MNHEY and CDR2 SVGEGT. The CDR3 is 15 residues long. CDR3 sequence (DNA): TGTGCCAGCAGTTACGCGAGCGGGGGCTCTCAGCCCCAGCATTTT. Protein product: CASSYASGGSQPQHF.

The table lists this clonotype with a few counts. The chain has TRBV7-2 and TRBJ1-6; D is unclear. Trimming pared 0 bases from V and 4 bases from J, leaving 4 bases between. Germline CDR1 reads SGHTA; CDR2 reads FQGNSA. The CDR3 loop spans 14 amino acids. CDR3 coding DNA: TGTGCCAGCAGCTTAGCTGCGTATAATTCACCCCTCCACTTT. This gives the protein CASSLAAYNSPLHF.

Turning to this clonotype: At one end, the junction sequence differs from germline, possibly due to a read error. This chain uses TRBV7-7 with TRBJ1-1; 7 bases fit TRBD1. CDR1 SSHAT and CDR2 FNYEAQ come from the germline V gene (reference sequence). The CDR3 is made up of 17 amino acids. The CDR3 bases are TGTGCTAGCAGCTTAGACGAGGAAGACAGGGTTGGCACTGAAGCTTTCTTT. Translated, it gives CASSLDEEDRVGTEAFF.

This clonotype was observed a few times. The chain has TRBV6-4 and TRBJ2-3, with a possible D match to TRBD2 (5 bases). Germline values: CDR1 MRHNA, CDR2 SNTAGT. The CDR3 runs 12 residues. V was clipped by 6 bases and J by 7 bases, with 11 bases between them. The CDR3 spells CASRSRDNTQYF. CDR3 bases: TGTGCCAGCAGGAGTCGGGATAATACGCAGTATTTT.

This chain's CDR3 is CASSLANSITYEQYF. The CDR3 DNA sequence: TGCGCCAGCAGCTTGGCCAACTCTATAACCTACGAGCAGTACTTC. This chain connects TRBV5-1 to TRBJ2-7; D gene ambiguous. Per the germline V gene, CDR1 is SGHRS and CDR2 is YFSETQ. CDR3 length: 15 amino acids. Trimming stripped 0 bases from V and 2 bases from J, with 12 bases between.

The rearrangement joins TRBV29-1 to TRBJ2-1; 8 bases fit TRBD1. V trimming: 7 bases; J trimming: 2 bases; junction bases outside the gene matches: 7. CDR3 size: 14 residues. CDR1 is SQVTM and CDR2 is ANQGSEA in the germline V gene. The CDR3 sequence: CSAKDRVAYNEQFF. For the CDR3, the DNA is TGCAGCGCAAAGGACAGGGTGGCCTACAATGAGCAGTTCTTC.

The chain recombines TRBV29-1 with TRBJ2-5; 8 positions agree with TRBD1. The germline gives CDR1 SQVTM, CDR2 ANQGSEA. This CDR3 is 13 amino acids long. The junction had 14 bases not matched to a gene; V was cut back by 8 bases and J by 9 bases. CDR3: CSSEDRAKMAQYF. The CDR3 nucleotides read TGCAGCTCTGAGGACAGGGCCAAGATGGCCCAGTACTTC.

This clonotype was counted a single time. The chain links TRBV20-1 to TRBJ2-5, with 8 bases that match TRBD2. Germline V lookup: CDR1 DFQATT, CDR2 SNEGSKA (reference sequence). Germline trimming cut 6 bases from V and 11 bases from J; bases unmatched to any gene: 17. This CDR3 has 14 residues. The CDR3 is CSAETSGPRNEQYF. CDR3 nucleotides: TGCAGTGCGGAAACTAGCGGCCCTCGGAATGAGCAGTACTTC.

The rearrangement links TRBV5-5 to TRBJ2-7; no clear D gene. The germline CDR1 and CDR2 sequences are SGHKS and YYEKEE (reference sequence). The V end was cut by 2 bases, the J end by 2 bases, with 14 bases between. This CDR3 spans 15 amino acids. CDR3 DNA: TGTGCCAGCAGCTTTGGGCCACGTTACCCCTACGAGCAGTACTTC. Its translation: CASSFGPRYPYEQYF.